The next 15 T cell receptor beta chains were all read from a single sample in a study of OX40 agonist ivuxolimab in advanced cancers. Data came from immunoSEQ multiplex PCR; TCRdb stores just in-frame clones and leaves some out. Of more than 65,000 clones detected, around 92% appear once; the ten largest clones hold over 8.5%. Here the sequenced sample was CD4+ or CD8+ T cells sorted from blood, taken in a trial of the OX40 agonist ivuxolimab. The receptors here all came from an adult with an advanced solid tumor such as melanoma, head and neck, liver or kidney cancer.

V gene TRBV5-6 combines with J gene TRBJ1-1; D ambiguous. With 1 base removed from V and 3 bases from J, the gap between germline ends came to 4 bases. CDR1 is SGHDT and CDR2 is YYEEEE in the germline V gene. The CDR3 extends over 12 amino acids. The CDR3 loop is CASSLQDTEAFF. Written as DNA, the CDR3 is TGTGCCAGCAGCTTGCAGGACACTGAAGCTTTCTTT.

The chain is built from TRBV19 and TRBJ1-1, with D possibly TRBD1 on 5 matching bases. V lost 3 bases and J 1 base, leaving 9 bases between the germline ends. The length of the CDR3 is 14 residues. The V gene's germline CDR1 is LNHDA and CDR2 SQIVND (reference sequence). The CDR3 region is CASSIGGANTEAFF. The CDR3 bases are TGTGCCAGTAGTATCGGAGGGGCGAACACTGAAGCTTTCTTT.

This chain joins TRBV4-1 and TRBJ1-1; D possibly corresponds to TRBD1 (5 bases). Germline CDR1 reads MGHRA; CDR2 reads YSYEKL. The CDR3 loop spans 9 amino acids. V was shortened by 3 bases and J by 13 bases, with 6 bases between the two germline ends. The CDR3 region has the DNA TGCGCCAGCAGCCAGAGGGGTTTCTTT. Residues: CASSQRGFF.

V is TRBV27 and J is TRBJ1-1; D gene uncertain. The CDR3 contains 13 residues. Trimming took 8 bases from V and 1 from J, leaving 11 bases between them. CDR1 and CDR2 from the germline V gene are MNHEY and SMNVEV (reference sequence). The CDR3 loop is CASGVGKNTEAFF. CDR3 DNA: TGTGCCAGCGGGGTCGGAAAGAACACTGAAGCTTTCTTT.

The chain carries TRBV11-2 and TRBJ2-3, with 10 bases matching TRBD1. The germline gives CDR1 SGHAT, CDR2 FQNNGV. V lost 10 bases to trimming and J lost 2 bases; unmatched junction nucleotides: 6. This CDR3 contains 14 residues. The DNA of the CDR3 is TGTGCCACCATAGGACAGGGGGACACAGATACGCAGTATTTT. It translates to CATIGQGDTDTQYF.

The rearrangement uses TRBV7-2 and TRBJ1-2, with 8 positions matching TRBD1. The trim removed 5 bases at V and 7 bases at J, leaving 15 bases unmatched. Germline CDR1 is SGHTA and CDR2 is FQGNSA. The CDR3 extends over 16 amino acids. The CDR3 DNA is TGTGCCAGCAGCGAGCCCACTTCCACAGGGGGGGTTGGCTACACCTTC. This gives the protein CASSEPTSTGGVGYTF.

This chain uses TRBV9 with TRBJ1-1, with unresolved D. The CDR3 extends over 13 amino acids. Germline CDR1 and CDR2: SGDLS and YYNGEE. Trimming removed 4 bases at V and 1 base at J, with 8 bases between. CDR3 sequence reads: CASSLNKNTEAFF. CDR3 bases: TGTGCCAGCAGCCTAAACAAGAACACTGAAGCTTTCTTT.

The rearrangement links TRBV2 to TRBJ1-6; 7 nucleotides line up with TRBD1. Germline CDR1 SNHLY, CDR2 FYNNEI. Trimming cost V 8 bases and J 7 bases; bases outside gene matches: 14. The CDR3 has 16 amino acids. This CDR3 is CASLIFRQGGNSPLHF. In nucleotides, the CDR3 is TGTGCCAGCCTTATTTTCAGACAGGGCGGGAATTCACCCCTCCACTTT.

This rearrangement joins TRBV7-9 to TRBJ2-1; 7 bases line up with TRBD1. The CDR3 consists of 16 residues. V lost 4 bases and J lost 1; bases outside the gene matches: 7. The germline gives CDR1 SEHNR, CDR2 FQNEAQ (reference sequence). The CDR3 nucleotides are TGTGCCAGCAGCTCCCCTCCGACAGGGTCCTACAATGAGCAGTTCTTC. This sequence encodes CASSSPPTGSYNEQFF.

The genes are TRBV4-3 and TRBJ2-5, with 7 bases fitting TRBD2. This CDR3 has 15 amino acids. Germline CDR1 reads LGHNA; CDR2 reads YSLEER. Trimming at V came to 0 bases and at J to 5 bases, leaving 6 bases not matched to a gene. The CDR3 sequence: CASSQDGGEFETQYF. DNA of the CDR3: TGCGCCAGCAGCCAAGATGGGGGGGAGTTTGAGACCCAGTACTTC.

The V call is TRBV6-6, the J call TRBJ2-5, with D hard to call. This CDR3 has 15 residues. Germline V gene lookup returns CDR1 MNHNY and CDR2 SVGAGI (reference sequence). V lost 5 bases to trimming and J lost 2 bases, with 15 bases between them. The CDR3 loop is CASSHAPNYQETQYF. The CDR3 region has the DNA TGTGCCAGCAGTCACGCTCCGAATTATCAAGAGACCCAGTACTTC.

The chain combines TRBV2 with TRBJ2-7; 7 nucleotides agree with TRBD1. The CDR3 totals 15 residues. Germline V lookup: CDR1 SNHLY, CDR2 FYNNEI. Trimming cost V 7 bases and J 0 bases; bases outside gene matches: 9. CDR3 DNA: TGTGCCAGCATCCCGCCGGGACAGCACTCCTACGAGCAGTACTTC. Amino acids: CASIPPGQHSYEQYF.

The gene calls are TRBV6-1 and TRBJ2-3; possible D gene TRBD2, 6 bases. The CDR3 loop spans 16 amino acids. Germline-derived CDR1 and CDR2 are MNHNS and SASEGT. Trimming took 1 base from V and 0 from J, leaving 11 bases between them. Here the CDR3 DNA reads TGTGCCAGCAGTGAAGAGGGGAGGAGAAGCACAGATACGCAGTATTTT. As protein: CASSEEGRRSTDTQYF.

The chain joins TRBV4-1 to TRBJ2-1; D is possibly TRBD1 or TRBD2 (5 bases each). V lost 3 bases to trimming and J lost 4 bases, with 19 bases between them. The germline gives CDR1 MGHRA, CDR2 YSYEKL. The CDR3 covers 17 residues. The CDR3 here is CASSHVPGRSLYNEQFF. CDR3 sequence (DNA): TGCGCCAGCAGCCACGTCCCGGGACGCTCACTTTACAATGAGCAGTTCTTC.

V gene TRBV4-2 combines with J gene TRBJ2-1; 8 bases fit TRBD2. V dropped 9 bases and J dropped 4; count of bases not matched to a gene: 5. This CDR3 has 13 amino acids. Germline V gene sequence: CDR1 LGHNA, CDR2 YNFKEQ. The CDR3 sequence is CASEGLGYNEQFF. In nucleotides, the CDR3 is TGTGCCAGTGAGGGACTAGGTTACAATGAGCAGTTCTTC.